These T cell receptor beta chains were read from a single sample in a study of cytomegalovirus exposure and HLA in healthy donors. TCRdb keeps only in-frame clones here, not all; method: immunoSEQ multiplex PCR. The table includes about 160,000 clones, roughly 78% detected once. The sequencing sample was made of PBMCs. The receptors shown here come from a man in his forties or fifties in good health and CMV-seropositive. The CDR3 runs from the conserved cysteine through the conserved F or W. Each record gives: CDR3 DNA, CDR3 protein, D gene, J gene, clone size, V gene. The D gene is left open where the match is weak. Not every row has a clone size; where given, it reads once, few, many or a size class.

TGCGCCAGCAGCCAAGCTCTGACAGACGATGGCTACACCTTC | CASSQALTDDGYTF | . | TRBJ1-2 | . | TRBV4-3
TGCGCCAGCAGCCAAGATCGTAATCAGCCCCAGCATTTT | CASSQDRNQPQHF | . | TRBJ1-5 | . | TRBV4-3
TGTGCCAGCTCACCTTGGGGCTTTAAGGATGGCTACACCTTC | CASSPWGFKDGYTF | . | TRBJ1-2 | . | TRBV18
TGTGCCAGCAGCCCGCGGGGGGGTAATTCACCCCTCCACTTT | CASSPRGGNSPLHF | . | TRBJ1-6 | . | TRBV14
TGTGCCAGCAGCGTTGACGGGGGAAGCTCCTACAATGAGCAGTTCTTC | CASSVDGGSSYNEQFF | . | TRBJ2-1 | . | TRBV5-4
TGTGCCAGCAGCCTTCAGGGTCCAAACACTGAAGCTTTCTTT | CASSLQGPNTEAFF | . | TRBJ1-1 | few | TRBV5-4
TGTGCCAGCAGCATAGGACAGGGGGTCTATGGCTACACCTTC | CASSIGQGVYGYTF | TRBD1 | TRBJ1-2 | . | TRBV7-3
TGTGCCAGCAGCTTATTTGGGGACAGAGGCTCCTACAATGAGCAGTTCTTC | CASSLFGDRGSYNEQFF | TRBD1 | TRBJ2-1 | . | TRBV7-6
TGTGCCAGCTCACCACCGGGGGGACAGCTTGAAGCTTTCTTT | CASSPPGGQLEAFF | TRBD1 | TRBJ1-1 | . | TRBV18
TGTGCCAGCAGTTTATCTCCCGGGGACAGGGGAAACGAGCAGTACTTC | CASSLSPGDRGNEQYF | TRBD1 | TRBJ2-7 | . | TRBV27